These T cell receptor beta chains were read from a single sample in a study of cytomegalovirus exposure and HLA in healthy donors. Sequencing used immunoSEQ multiplex PCR; TCRdb keeps in-frame clones, though not all of them. Altogether about 190,000 clones are present, about 80% being singletons, with the ten largest covering 2% to 3%. Material for sequencing was PBMCs. These receptors originate from a woman aged 45-59 years in good health and CMV-seropositive. Each CDR3 is given with its conserved first and last residue. The D gene is left open where the match is weak. The listing skips clone size in some rows; elsewhere it reads once, few, many or a size class.

size	D	V	J	DNA	CDR3
NA	TRBD1	TRBV7-3	TRBJ2-7	TGTGCCAGCAGCTTAGAGGGGGCCCCAATCTACGAGCAGTACTTC	CASSLEGAPIYEQYF
few	NA	TRBV28	TRBJ1-2	TGTGCCAGCAGTTTAGGGCAAGTAGTAAAAGGCTACACCTTC	CASSLGQVVKGYTF
NA	TRBD1	TRBV19	TRBJ1-2	TGTGCCAGTAGCCAGACAGGGTCAGCTGGCTACACCTTC	CASSQTGSAGYTF
NA	TRBD1	TRBV6-5	TRBJ1-4	TGTGCCAGTCACAGGGGGGGGATTAATGAAAAACTGTTTTTT	CASHRGGINEKLFF
once	NA	TRBV5-5	TRBJ1-2	TGTGCCAGCACGCGGGGGGGGGAGTACTATGGCTACACCTTC	CASTRGGEYYGYTF
NA	TRBD1	TRBV29-1	TRBJ2-7	TGCAGCGTTGCATACGGGACAGGGGGGGACGAGCAGTACTTC	CSVAYGTGGDEQYF
few	NA	TRBV19	TRBJ1-4	TGTGCCAGTAGGCGGGGGAATGAAAAACTGTTTTTT	CASRRGNEKLFF
once	TRBD1	TRBV6-1	TRBJ2-7	TGTGCCAGCACGTTAAGACAGGGTACCAACGAGCAGTACTTC	CASTLRQGTNEQYF
NA	TRBD1	TRBV6-5	TRBJ2-3	TGTGCCAGCAGAAACAGGGGGGACACAGATACGCAGTATTTT	CASRNRGDTDTQYF
NA	TRBD1	TRBV5-6	TRBJ1-6	TGTGCCAGCAGAACGGGACAGGGGGCAAATTCACCCCTCCACTTT	CASRTGQGANSPLHF
NA	TRBD1	TRBV25-1	TRBJ2-2	TGTGCCAGCAGTGCCCCCGGGACAGACACCGGGGAGCTGTTTTTT	CASSAPGTDTGELFF
NA	TRBD1	TRBV6-1	TRBJ1-5	TGTGCCAGCAGTGTCGGGACAGGCTATAGCAATCAGCCCCAGCATTTT	CASSVGTGYSNQPQHF
NA	NA	TRBV6-5	TRBJ1-2	TGTGCCAGCAGTTACTCGTTGGAGGGGCGGAGAGGCTACACCTTC	CASSYSLEGRRGYTF
NA	NA	TRBV11-2	TRBJ1-4	TGTGCCAGCAGCCCCGGGGGGGGCTACGAAAAACTGTTTTTT	CASSPGGGYEKLFF
NA	TRBD1	TRBV11-2	TRBJ1-2	TGTGCCAGCAGCGGAAGACAGGGGCCAAAGGGGGGGGGCTACACCTTC	CASSGRQGPKGGGYTF
once	NA	TRBV5-4	TRBJ2-3	TGTGCCAGCAGCTTTCTGTCAGGGTTCACAGATACGCAGTATTTT	CASSFLSGFTDTQYF
NA	NA	TRBV7-9	TRBJ1-1	TGTGCCAGCAGCTTATTTGGAGGGATTACAGCGAACACTGAAGCTTTCTTT	CASSLFGGITANTEAFF
NA	TRBD2	TRBV6-5	TRBJ2-7	TGTGCCAGCAGTTATCGGACTAGCGGGGGTTACGAGCAGTACTTC	CASSYRTSGGYEQYF
NA	NA	TRBV4-2	TRBJ2-3	TGTGCCAGCAGGCTTGCGGGGTTGACAGATACGCAGTATTTT	CASRLAGLTDTQYF
NA	NA	TRBV30	TRBJ1-5	TGTGCCTGGAGTGGCGGGGTATTAGGGAGCAATCAGCCCCAGCATTTT	CAWSGGVLGSNQPQHF
once	NA	TRBV18	TRBJ2-1	TGTGCCAGCTCACCAATCAGGGAAGGGGAGCAGTTCTTC	CASSPIREGEQFF
NA	TRBD2	TRBV7-2	TRBJ2-5	TGTGCCAGCAGCTCCGGACTAGCGAGGGGCGAGACCCAGTACTTC	CASSSGLARGETQYF
NA	NA	TRBV7-9	TRBJ2-2	TGTGCCAGCAGCCCCCCAGGGCGTACGAACACCGGGGAGCTGTTTTTT	CASSPPGRTNTGELFF
NA	TRBD2	TRBV6-5	TRBJ2-1	TGTGCCAGCAGTTCTCGCGGGGGTAGCTCCTACAATGAGCAGTTCTTC	CASSSRGGSSYNEQFF
NA	TRBD2	TRBV27	TRBJ2-5	TGTGCCAGCAGTTTAATTACTAGCGGGGTTGGACAAGAGACCCAGTACTTC	CASSLITSGVGQETQYF
NA	NA	TRBV5-1	TRBJ2-7	TGCGCCAGCAGCTTGAGGGGGTTCGAGCAGTACTTC	CASSLRGFEQYF
NA	NA	TRBV6-1	TRBJ1-5	TGTGCCAGCATTAAAATGGGGGGGGTTCAGCCCCAGCATTTT	CASIKMGGVQPQHF
few	NA	TRBV7-9	TRBJ1-4	TGTGCCAGCAGCTCGCCATCGGCTAATGAAAAACTGTTTTTT	CASSSPSANEKLFF
NA	NA	TRBV5-1	TRBJ2-1	TGCGCCAGCAGCTTGGACAGTCGAAACAATGAGCAGTTCTTC	CASSLDSRNNEQFF
NA	NA	TRBV28	TRBJ1-1	TGTGCCAGCAGTGTACGGAGCACTGAAGCTTTCTTT	CASSVRSTEAFF
once	TRBD1	TRBV5-1	TRBJ1-4	TGCGCCAGCAGCCCTATTCCGAGACAGGGGACTGAAAAACTGTTTTTT	CASSPIPRQGTEKLFF
NA	TRBD1	TRBV25-1	TRBJ1-6	TGTGCCAGCAGTGATGAGCGCAGGGGGAGTTCACCCCTCCACTTT	CASSDERRGSSPLHF
NA	NA	TRBV5-1	TRBJ2-5	TGCGCCAGCAGCATTGGGGGGGCCCAGGAGACCCAGTACTTC	CASSIGGAQETQYF
NA	NA	TRBV9	TRBJ1-5	TGTGCCAGCAGCGTAGGGCGGGAAACCCATCAGCCCCAGCATTTT	CASSVGRETHQPQHF